The 3 T cell receptor beta chains below all came from one sample that was sequenced in a study of regulatory T cells in long-lasting Graves disease. Time point given: newly diagnosed GD, antithyroid drugs for less than 3 months. With RNA extracted from PBMCs as input, the TCR library was made. Through Arm-PCR of CDR3 regions and iRepertoire HTBI primers, TCR beta libraries were built. One entry per CDR3 protein, called by TCRdb with MiXCR from the multiplex PCR reads. The sample has roughly 500,000 distinct CDR3 sequences, about 14% seen once. The sample was also reused in another study, on T cells in Graves' hyperthyroidism and ophthalmopathy.

Sample: peripheral blood mononuclear cells (PBMCs), taken at new diagnosis, from a patient treated with antithyroid drugs. These receptors all come from a woman aged 45-60 years with Graves disease.

This clonotype was counted between two and nine times. The V gene is TRBV10-3, the J gene TRBJ2-1; D may be TRBD2 (5 bases). Germline-derived CDR1 and CDR2 are ENHRY and SYGVKD. The CDR3 is made up of 14 amino acids. V dropped 6 bases and J dropped 9 bases, with 18 bases sitting between them. For the CDR3, the DNA is TGTGCCATCAGCAACCCAATTAGCAGCGGTGAGCAGTTCTTC. Translating it yields CAISNPISSGEQFF.

V and J are TRBV7-3 and TRBJ1-6; D is uncertain. Deletions cut 5 bases from V and 5 bases from J, with 13 bases between. Germline V gene data show CDR1 as SGHTA and CDR2 as FQGTGA. The CDR3 covers 15 residues. The CDR3 DNA follows: TGTGCCAGCAGCCCCGACACTAGAAATAATTCACCCCTCCACTTT. Translation gives CASSPDTRNNSPLHF.

This clonotype was counted at least ten times. The rearrangement uses TRBV11-2 and TRBJ2-3; 10 bases align to TRBD2. V shed 5 bases, J shed 5 bases, and the junction held 16 bases outside the gene matches. The germline CDR1 and CDR2 sequences are SGHAT and FQNNGV. This CDR3 is 18 amino acids long. Written as DNA, the CDR3 is TGTGCCAGCAGCCCAGATGGGGCGGGACTAGCGCCCAGAGATACGCAGTATTTT. Amino acids: CASSPDGAGLAPRDTQYF.